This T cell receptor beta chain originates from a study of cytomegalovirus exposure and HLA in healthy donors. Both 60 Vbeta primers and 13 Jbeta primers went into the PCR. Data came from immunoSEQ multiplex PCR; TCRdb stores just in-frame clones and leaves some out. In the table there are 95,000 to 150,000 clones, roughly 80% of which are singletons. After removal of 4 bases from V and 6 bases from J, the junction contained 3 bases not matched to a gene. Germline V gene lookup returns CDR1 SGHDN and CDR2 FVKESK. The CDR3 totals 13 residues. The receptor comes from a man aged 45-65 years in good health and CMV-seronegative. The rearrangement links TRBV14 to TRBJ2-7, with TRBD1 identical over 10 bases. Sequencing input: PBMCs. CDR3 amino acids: CASSPRTGGEQYF. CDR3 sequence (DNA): TGTGCCAGCAGCCCCCGGACAGGGGGCGAGCAGTACTTC.